This entry features one T cell receptor beta chain sequence. Its specificity is not known. These data come from a study of Ad26.COV2.S vaccination and SARS-CoV-2 variants. Turning to the study itself: Donor had been placed in the Ad26.COV2.S arm of the COV1001 trial. Notes on the study in general: Breadth, reportedly substantial, characterized the spike-specific CD8+ and CD4+ T cell responses after vaccination.

Germline assignment: CDR1 SEHNR and CDR2 FQNEAQ (reference sequence). Trimming shortened V by 3 bases and J by 7 bases, and 15 bases separated the two germline ends. This CDR3 has 14 amino acids. Stated treatment: 15 to 20 received Ad26.COV2.S at low or high dose, single or two shots; 5 received placebo; per-sample allocation not given. Samples analyzed were those drawn on day 63 after the first vaccine or placebo injection. Boston provided a donor who was an adult aged 18-55 years. Expression of Wuhan-strain SARS-CoV-2 spike came from the Ad26 vector that formed the vaccine. TCRdb keeps only in-frame clones here, not all; method: immunoSEQ multiplex PCR. The profile shows 380,000 or so clones, about 89% of them singletons.

Here the sequenced sample was peripheral blood, taken in a trial of Ad26.COV2.S vaccine versus placebo. This chain connects TRBV7-9 to TRBJ1-2, with D perhaps matching TRBD1 (5 bases). The source is a person between 18 and 65 years old who received the Ad26.COV2.S COVID-19 vaccine or a placebo. CDR3 nucleotide sequence: TGTGCCAGCAGCTTTGCCGACGGGAGGGGTGGCTACACCTTC. It specifies CASSFADGRGGYTF.